This T cell receptor (beta chain) was profiled in a study of blood T cell repertoires in COVID-19. Study-level information: T cells, B-cell-depleted T cells, or PBMCs provided the cDNA or gDNA that served as material.

Repertoires were generated with immunoSEQ multiplex PCR, while TCRdb's copy carries only in-frame clones and drops some. There are fewer than 250,000 clones in the sample; more than 80% occur only once, and approximately 2.5% lies in the top ten. CDR3 size: 16 residues. V shed 1 base and J 3 bases; nucleotides not matched to a gene: 5. Looked up from germline, CDR1 is LNHDA and CDR2 is SQIVND (reference sequence). This sequence was found in a man aged 25 to 40 with COVID-19, enrolled during active disease. The sequencing input was peripheral blood. V usage is TRBV19 and J usage is TRBJ2-7; 11 bases are a match to TRBD2. This CDR3 reads CASSIVPGLAVYEQYF. In nucleotides, the CDR3 is TGTGCCAGTAGTATAGTTCCGGGACTAGCGGTCTACGAGCAGTACTTC.